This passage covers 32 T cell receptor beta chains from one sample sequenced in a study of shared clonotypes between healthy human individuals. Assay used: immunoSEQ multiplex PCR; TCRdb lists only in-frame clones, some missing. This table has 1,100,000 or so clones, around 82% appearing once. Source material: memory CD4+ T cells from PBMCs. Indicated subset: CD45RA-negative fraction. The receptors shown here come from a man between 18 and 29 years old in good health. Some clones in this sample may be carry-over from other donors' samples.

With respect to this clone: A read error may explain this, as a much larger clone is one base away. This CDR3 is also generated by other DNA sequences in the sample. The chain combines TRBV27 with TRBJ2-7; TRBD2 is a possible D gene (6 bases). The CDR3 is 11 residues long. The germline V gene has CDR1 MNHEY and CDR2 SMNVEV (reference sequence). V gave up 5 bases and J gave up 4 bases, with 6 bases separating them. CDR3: CASSRGYEQYF. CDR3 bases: TGTGCCAGCAGTCGGGGGTACGAGCAGTACTTC.

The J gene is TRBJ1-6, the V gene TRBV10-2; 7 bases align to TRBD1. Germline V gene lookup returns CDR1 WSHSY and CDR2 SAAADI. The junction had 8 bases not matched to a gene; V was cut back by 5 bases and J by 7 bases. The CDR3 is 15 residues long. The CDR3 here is CASSPTGTENSPLHF. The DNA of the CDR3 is TGCGCCAGCAGTCCTACCGGGACAGAAAATTCACCCCTCCACTTT.

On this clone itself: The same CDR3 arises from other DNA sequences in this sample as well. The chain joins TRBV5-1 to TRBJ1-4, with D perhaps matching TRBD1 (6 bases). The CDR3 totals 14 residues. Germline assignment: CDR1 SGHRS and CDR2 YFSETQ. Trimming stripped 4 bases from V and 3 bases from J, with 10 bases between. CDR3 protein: CASSGGTPNEKLFF. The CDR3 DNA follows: TGCGCCAGCAGCGGAGGGACACCTAATGAAAAACTGTTTTTT.

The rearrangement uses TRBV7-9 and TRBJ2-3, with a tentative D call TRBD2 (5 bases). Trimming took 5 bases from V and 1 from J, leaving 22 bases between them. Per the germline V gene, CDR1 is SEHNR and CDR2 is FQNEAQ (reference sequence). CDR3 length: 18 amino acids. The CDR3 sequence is CASSTTVGNLGGTDTQYF. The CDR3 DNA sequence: TGTGCCAGCAGCACTACTGTGGGCAACCTGGGAGGCACAGATACGCAGTATTTT. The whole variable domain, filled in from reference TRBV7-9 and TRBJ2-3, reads DTGVSQNPRHKITKRGQNVTFRCDPISEHNRLYWYRQTLGQGPEFLTYFQNEAQLEKSRLLSDRFSAERPKGSFSTLEIQRTEQGDSAMYLCASSTTVGNLGGTDTQYFGPGTRLTVL.

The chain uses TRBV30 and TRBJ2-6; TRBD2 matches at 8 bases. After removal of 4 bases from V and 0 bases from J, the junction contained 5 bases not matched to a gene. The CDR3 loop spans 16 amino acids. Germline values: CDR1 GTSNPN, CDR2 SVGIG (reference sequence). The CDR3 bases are TGTGCCTGGACCCGGGGGGGGGACTCTGGGGCCAACGTCCTGACTTTC. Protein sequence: CAWTRGGDSGANVLTF. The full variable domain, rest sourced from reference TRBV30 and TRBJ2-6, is SQTIHQWPATLVQPVGSPLSLECTVEGTSNPNLYWYRQAAGRGLQLLFYSVGIGQISSEVPQNLSASRPQDRQFILSSKKLLLSDSGFYLCAWTRGGDSGANVLTFGAGSRLTVL.

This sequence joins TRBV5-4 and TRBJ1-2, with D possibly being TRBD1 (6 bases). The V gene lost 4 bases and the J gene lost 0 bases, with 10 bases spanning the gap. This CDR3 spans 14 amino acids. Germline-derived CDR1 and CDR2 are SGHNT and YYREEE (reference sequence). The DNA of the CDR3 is TGTGCCAGCAGCCCCGACAGGACTAACTATGGCTACACCTTC. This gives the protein CASSPDRTNYGYTF.

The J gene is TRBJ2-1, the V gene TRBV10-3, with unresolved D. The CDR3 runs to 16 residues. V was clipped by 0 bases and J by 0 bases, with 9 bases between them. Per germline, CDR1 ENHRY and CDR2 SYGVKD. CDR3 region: CAISESSAISYNEQFF. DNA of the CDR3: TGTGCCATCAGTGAGTCGAGTGCGATCTCCTACAATGAGCAGTTCTTC.

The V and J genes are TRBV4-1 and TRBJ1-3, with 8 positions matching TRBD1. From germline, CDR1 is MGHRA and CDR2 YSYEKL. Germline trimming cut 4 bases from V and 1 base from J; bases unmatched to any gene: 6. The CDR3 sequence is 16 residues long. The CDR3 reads CASSRGTGWSGNTIYF. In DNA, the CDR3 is TGCGCCAGCAGCCGCGGGACAGGATGGTCTGGAAACACCATATATTTT.

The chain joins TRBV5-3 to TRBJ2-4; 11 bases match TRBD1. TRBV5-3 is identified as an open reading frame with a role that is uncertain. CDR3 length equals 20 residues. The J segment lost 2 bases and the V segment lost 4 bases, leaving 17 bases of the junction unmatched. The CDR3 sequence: CARSPRDRGSGVYTKNIQYF. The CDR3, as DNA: TGTGCCAGAAGCCCACGGGACAGGGGGAGTGGGGTTTACACCAAAAACATTCAGTACTTC.

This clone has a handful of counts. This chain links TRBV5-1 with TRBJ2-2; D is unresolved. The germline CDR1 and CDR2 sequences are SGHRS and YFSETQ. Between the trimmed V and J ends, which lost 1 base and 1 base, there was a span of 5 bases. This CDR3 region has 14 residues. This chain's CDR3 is CASSLSWNTGELFF. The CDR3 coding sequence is TGCGCCAGCAGCTTGTCGTGGAACACCGGGGAGCTGTTTTTT.

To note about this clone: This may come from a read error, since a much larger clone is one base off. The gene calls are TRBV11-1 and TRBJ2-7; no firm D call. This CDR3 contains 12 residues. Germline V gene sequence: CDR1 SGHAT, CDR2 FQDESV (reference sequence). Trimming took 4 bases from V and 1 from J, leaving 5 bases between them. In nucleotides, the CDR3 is TGTGCCAGCAGCTCCGATTCCTACGAGCAGTACTTC. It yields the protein CASSSDSYEQYF.

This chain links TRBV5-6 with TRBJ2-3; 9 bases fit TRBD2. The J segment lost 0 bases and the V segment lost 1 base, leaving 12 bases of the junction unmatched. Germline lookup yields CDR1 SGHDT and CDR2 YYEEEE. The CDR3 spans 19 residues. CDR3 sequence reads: CASSLLAGRSTASTDTQYF. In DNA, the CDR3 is TGTGCCAGCAGCTTGCTAGCGGGGCGATCCACAGCTAGCACAGATACGCAGTATTTT.

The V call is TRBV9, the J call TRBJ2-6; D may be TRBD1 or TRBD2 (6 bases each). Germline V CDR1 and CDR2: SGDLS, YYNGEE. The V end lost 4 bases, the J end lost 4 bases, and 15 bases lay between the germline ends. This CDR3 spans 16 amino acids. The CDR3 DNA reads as TGTGCCAGCAGCCCCGTCCGGGGGCACGGGGCCAACGTCCTGACTTTC. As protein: CASSPVRGHGANVLTF.

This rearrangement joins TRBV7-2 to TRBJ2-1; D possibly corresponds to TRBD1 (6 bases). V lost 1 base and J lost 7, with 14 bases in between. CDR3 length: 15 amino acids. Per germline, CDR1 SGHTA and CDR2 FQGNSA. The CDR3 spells CASSLVTFQGNEQFF. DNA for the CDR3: TGTGCCAGCAGCTTAGTTACCTTTCAGGGGAATGAGCAGTTCTTC.

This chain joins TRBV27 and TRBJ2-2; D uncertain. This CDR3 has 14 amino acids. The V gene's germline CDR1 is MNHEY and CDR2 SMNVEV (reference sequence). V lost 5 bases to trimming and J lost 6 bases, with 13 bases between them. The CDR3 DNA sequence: TGTGCCAGCAGTCTTGCACCTAGGGCCGGGGAGCTGTTTTTT. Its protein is CASSLAPRAGELFF.

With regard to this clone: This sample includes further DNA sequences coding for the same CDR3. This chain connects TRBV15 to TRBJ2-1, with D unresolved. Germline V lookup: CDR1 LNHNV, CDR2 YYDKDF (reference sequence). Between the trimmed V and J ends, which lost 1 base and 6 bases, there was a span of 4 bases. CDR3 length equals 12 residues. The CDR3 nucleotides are TGTGCCACCAGCAGAGGGGGCAATGAGCAGTTCTTC. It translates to CATSRGGNEQFF.

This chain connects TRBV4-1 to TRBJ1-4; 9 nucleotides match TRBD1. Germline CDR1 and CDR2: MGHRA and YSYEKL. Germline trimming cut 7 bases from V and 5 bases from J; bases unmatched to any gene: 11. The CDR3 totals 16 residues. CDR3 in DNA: TGCGCCAGCACTTCTTTGGACAGGGGAGGGAATGAAAAACTGTTTTTT. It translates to CASTSLDRGGNEKLFF.

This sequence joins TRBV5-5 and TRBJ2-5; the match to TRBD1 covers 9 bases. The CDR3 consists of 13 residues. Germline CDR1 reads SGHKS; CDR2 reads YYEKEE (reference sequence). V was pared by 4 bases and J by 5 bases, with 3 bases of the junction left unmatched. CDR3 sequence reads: CASSVDRGETQYF. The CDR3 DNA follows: TGTGCCAGCAGCGTGGACAGGGGCGAGACCCAGTACTTC.

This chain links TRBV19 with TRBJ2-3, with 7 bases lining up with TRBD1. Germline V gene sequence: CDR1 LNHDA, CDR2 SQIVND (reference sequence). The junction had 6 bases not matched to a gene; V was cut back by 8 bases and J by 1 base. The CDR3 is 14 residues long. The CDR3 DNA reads TGTGCCAGTCCCTGGCAGGGGGGCACAGATACGCAGTATTTT. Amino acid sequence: CASPWQGGTDTQYF. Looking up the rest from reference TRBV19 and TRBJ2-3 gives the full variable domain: DGGITQSPKYLFRKEGQNVTLSCEQNLNHDAMYWYRQDPGQGLRLIYYSQIVNDFQKGDIAEGYSVSREKKESFPLTVTSAQKNPTAFYLCASPWQGGTDTQYFGPGTRLTVL.

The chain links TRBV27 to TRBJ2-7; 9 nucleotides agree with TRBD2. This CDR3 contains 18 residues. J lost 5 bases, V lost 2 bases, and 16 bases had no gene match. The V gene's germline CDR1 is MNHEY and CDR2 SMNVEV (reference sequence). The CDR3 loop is CASSLSGSWSGRFNEQYF. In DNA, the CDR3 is TGTGCCAGCAGTTTAAGCGGGTCTTGGAGCGGGAGGTTCAACGAGCAGTACTTC.

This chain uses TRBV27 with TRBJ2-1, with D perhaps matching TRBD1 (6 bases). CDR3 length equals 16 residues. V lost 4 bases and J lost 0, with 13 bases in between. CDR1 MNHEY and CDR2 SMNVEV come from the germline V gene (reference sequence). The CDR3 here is CASSYLQGSSYNEQFF. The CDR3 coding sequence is TGTGCCAGCAGTTACCTGCAGGGGAGCTCCTACAATGAGCAGTTCTTC.

DNA for the CDR3: TGTGCCAGCAGCCCCAGGGGTCTAGCGGGAAAGTCCGGGGAGCTGTTTTTT. It specifies CASSPRGLAGKSGELFF. This chain uses TRBV7-3 with TRBJ2-2; 9 bases are shared with TRBD2. The V segment lost 5 bases and the J segment 6 bases; nucleotides outside the gene matches: 13. The CDR3 loop spans 17 amino acids. CDR1 and CDR2 from the germline V gene are SGHTA and FQGTGA.

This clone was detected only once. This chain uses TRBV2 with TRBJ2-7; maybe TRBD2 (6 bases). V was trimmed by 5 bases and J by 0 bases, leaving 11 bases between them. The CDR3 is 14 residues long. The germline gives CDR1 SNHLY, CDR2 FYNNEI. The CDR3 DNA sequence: TGTGCCAGCAGTCGACGGGAGAGCTCCTACGAGCAGTACTTC. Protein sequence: CASSRRESSYEQYF.

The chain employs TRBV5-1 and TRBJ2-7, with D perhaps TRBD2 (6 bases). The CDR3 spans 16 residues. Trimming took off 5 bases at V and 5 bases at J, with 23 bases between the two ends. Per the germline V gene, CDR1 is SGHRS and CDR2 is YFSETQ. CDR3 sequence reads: CASSTLGGVSSDEQYF. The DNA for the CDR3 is TGCGCCAGCAGTACATTGGGCGGGGTCTCCAGTGACGAGCAGTACTTC.

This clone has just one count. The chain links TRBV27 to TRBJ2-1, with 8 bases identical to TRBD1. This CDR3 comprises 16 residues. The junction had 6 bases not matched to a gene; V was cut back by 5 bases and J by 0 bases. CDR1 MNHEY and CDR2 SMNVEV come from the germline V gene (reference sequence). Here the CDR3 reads CASSRDRSSSYNEQFF. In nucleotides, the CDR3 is TGTGCCAGCAGTAGGGACAGGTCGAGCTCCTACAATGAGCAGTTCTTC.

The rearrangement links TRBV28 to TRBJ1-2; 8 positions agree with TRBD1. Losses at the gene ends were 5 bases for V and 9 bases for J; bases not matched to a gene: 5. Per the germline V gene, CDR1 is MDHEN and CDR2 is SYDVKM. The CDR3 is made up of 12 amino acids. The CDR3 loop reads CASSPGQASYTF. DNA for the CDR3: TGTGCCAGCAGTCCGGGACAGGCTAGCTACACCTTC.

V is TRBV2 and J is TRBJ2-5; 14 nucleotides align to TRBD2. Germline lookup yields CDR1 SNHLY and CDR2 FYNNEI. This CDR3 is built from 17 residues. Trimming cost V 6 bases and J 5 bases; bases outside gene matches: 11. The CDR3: CASSALLGLAGEETQYF. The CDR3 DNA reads TGTGCCAGCAGCGCTCTACTGGGACTAGCGGGAGAGGAGACCCAGTACTTC.

As DNA, the CDR3 is TGTGCCAGCAGCACATTCACAGGGGAGGATTCACCCCTCCACTTT. Translated: CASSTFTGEDSPLHF. V usage is TRBV7-2 and J usage is TRBJ1-6; 7 bases map to TRBD1. The CDR3 extends over 15 amino acids. The J segment lost 8 bases and the V segment lost 5 bases, leaving 9 bases of the junction unmatched. Looked up from germline, CDR1 is SGHTA and CDR2 is FQGNSA.

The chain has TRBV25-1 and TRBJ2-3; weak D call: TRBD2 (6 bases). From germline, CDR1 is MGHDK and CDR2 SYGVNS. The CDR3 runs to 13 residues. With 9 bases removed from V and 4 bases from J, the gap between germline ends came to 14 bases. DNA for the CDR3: TGTGCCAGTCGTCACGCGGGATCAGATACGCAGTATTTT. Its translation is CASRHAGSDTQYF.

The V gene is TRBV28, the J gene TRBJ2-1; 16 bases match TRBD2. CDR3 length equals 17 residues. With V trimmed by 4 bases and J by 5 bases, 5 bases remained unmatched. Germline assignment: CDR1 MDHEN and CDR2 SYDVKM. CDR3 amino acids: CASSSGLAGGVNNEQFF. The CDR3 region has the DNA TGTGCCAGCAGTTCGGGACTAGCGGGAGGGGTCAACAATGAGCAGTTCTTC.

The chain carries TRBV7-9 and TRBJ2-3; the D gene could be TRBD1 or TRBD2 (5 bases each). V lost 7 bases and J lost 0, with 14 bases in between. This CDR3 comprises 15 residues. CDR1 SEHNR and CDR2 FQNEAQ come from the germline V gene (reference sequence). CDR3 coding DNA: TGTGCCAGCACTCGACCGGGACCCAGCACAGATACGCAGTATTTT. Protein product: CASTRPGPSTDTQYF.

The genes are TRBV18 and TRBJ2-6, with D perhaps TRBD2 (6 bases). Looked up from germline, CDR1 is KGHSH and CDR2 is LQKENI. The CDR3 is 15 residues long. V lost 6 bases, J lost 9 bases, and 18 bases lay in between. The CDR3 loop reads CASSESRGSDNVLTF. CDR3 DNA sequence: TGTGCCAGCTCCGAGAGTCGGGGGTCCGACAACGTCCTGACTTTC.